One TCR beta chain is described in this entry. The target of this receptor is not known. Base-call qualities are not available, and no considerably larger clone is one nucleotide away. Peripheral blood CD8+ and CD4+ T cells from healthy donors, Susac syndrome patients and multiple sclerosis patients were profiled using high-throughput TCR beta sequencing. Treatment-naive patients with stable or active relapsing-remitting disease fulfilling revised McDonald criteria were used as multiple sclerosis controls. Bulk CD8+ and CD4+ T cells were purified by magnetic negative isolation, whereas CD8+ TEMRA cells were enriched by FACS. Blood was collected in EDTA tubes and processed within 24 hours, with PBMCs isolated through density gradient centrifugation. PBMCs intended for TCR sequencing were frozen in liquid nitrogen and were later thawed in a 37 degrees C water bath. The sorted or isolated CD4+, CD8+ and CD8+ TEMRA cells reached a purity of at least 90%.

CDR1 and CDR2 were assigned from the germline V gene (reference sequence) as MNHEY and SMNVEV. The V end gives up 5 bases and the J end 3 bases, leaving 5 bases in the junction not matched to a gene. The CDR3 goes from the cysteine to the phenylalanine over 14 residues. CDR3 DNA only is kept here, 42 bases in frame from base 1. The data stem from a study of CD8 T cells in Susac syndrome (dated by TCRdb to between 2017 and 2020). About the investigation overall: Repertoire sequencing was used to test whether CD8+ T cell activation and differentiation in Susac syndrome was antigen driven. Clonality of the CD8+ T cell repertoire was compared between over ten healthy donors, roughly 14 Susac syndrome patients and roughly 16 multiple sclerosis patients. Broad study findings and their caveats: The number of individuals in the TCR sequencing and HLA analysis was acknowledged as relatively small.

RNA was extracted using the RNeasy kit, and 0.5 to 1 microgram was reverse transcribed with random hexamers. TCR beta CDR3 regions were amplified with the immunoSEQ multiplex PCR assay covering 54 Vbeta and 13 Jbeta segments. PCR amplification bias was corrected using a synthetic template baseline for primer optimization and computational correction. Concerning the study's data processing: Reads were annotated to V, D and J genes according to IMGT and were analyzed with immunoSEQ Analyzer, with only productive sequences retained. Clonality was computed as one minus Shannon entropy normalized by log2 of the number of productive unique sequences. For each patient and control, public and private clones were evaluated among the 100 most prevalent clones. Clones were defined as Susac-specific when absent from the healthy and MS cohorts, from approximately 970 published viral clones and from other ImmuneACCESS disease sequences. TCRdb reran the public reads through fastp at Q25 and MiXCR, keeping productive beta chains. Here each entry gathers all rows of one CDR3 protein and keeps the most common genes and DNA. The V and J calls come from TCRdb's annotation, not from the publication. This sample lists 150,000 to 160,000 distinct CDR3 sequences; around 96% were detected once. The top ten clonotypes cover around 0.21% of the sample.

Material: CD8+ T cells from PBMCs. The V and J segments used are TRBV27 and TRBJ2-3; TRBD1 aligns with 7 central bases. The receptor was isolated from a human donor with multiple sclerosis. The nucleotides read TGTGCCAGCAGTATAACAGGGGCAACAGATACGCAGTATTTT. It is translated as CASSITGATDTQYF.